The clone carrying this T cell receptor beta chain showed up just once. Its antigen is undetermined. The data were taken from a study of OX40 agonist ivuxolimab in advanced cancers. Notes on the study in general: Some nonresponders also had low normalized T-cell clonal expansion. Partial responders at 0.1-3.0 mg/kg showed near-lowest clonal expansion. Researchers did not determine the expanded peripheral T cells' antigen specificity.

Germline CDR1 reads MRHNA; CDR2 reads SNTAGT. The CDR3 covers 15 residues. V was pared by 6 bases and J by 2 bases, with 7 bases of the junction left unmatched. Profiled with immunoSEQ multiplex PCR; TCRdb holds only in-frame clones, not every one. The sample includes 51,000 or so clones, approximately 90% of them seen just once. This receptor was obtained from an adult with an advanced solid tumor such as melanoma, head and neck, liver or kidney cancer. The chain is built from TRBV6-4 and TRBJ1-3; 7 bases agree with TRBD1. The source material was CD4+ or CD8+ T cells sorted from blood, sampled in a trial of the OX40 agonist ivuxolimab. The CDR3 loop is CASSEGTATGNTIYF. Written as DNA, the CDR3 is TGTGCCAGCAGCGAAGGGACAGCTACTGGAAACACCATATATTTT.